These T cell receptor beta chains were read from a single sample in a study of spatial heterogeneity in lung cancer. TCRdb called the 5' RACE reads again in MiXCR, with one record for every CDR3 protein. The sample holds around 63,000 distinct CDR3 sequences, approximately 8% seen once. The source material was PBMCs, sampled at surgery. Every receptor here comes from a female donor with early-stage non-small cell lung cancer. The CDR3 runs from the conserved cysteine through the conserved F or W. The D gene is left open where the match is weak. Not every row has a clone size; where given, it reads once, few, many or a size class.

j_call,v_call,d_call,cdr3_length,clone_size,cdr3_aa,cdr3_nt
TRBJ1-2,TRBV6-2/TRBV6-3,.,15,.,CASSSGGTFNYGYTF,TGTGCCAGCAGTTCCGGAGGAACTTTTAACTATGGCTACACCTTC
TRBJ2-3,TRBV11-3,.,15,many,CASSPRGGSTDTQYF,TGTGCCAGCAGCCCCCGCGGCGGCTCCACAGATACGCAGTATTTT
TRBJ2-2,TRBV12-3/TRBV12-4,TRBD1,17,.,CASSPPTGGLGTGELFF,TGTGCCAGCAGTCCCCCGACAGGGGGCCTGGGCACCGGGGAGCTGTTTTTT
TRBJ2-5,TRBV18,.,13,many,CASSSEAGGTQYF,TGTGCCAGCTCATCGGAGGCCGGGGGGACCCAGTACTTC
TRBJ1-2,TRBV6-1,.,15,few,CASSEGPGSFYGYTF,TGTGCCAGCAGTGAAGGCCCGGGCTCCTTTTATGGCTACACCTTC
TRBJ2-3,TRBV11-2,TRBD2,15,many,CASSPSGSYTDTQYF,TGTGCCAGCAGCCCGAGCGGGAGTTACACAGATACGCAGTATTTT
TRBJ2-1,TRBV7-6,.,12,medium-sized,CASSLAYNEQFF,TGTGCCAGCAGCTTAGCGTACAATGAGCAGTTCTTC
TRBJ2-2,TRBV19,.,15,few,CASSILTANTGELFF,TGTGCCAGTAGTATACTGACAGCGAACACCGGGGAGCTGTTTTTT
TRBJ1-6,TRBV20-1,.,17,.,CSARDFRGSGRGSPLHF,TGCAGTGCTAGAGATTTCAGGGGTTCTGGGAGAGGATCACCCCTCCACTTT
TRBJ1-5,TRBV20-1,.,13,.,CSARAGPNQPQHF,TGCAGCGCTAGAGCGGGGCCCAATCAGCCCCAGCATTTT
TRBJ1-2,TRBV4-2,.,16,.,CASSQTGGGPNYSYTF,TGTGCCAGCAGCCAAACGGGCGGAGGACCTAACTATAGCTACACCTTC
TRBJ2-2,TRBV5-5,TRBD2,16,.,CASSLPLAANTGELFF,TGTGCCAGCAGCTTGCCTCTAGCGGCGAACACCGGGGAGCTGTTTTTT
TRBJ2-3,TRBV28,.,14,many,CASSFQVGTDTQYF,TGTGCCAGCAGTTTCCAGGTCGGCACAGATACGCAGTATTTT
TRBJ2-5,TRBV5-4,TRBD2,16,.,CASSLESSGGRETQYF,TGTGCCAGCAGCTTGGAGTCTAGCGGGGGCAGGGAGACCCAGTACTTC
TRBJ2-1,TRBV11-2,.,16,many,CASSHLGDTLGNEQFF,TGTGCCAGCAGCCACCTAGGGGACACCTTAGGAAATGAGCAGTTCTTC
TRBJ2-1,TRBV6-1,.,14,many,CASKGWDNYNEQFF,TGTGCCAGCAAGGGGTGGGACAACTACAATGAGCAGTTCTTC
TRBJ2-7,TRBV18,.,14,.,CASSPDRSSYEQYF,TGTGCCAGCTCACCCGACAGGAGCTCCTACGAGCAGTACTTC
TRBJ2-5,TRBV7-2,.,13,many,CASSFPGGETQYF,TGTGCCAGCAGCTTCCCCGGAGGAGAGACCCAGTACTTC
TRBJ1-3,TRBV15,.,14,.,CATSRTVSGNTIYF,TGTGCCACCAGCAGGACAGTCTCTGGAAACACCATATATTTT
TRBJ1-1,TRBV29-1,TRBD1,13,many,CSASTGGDTEAFF,TGCAGCGCTTCGACAGGGGGAGACACTGAAGCTTTCTTT
TRBJ2-1,TRBV9,.,19,many,CASSPRGGQRGIVGDEQFF,TGTGCCAGCAGCCCCCGTGGAGGACAGAGGGGGATAGTGGGCGATGAGCAGTTCTTC
TRBJ1-5,TRBV11-2,.,13,many,CASSLGLNQPQHF,TGTGCCAGCAGCTTAGGACTGAATCAGCCCCAGCATTTT
TRBJ2-4,TRBV7-8,TRBD1,13,few,CASSLGQGNIQYF,TGTGCCAGCAGCTTAGGACAGGGGAACATTCAGTACTTC
TRBJ2-7,TRBV5-1,.,15,.,CASSISGTLSYEQYF,TGCGCCAGCAGTATATCCGGGACCCTTTCCTACGAGCAGTACTTC
TRBJ1-1,TRBV20-1,.,13,few,CSAWGPMNTEAFF,TGCAGTGCCTGGGGACCGATGAACACTGAAGCTTTCTTT
TRBJ2-1,TRBV20-1,TRBD2,15,.,CSARDRSGSVNEQFF,TGCAGTGCTAGAGATCGGAGCGGGAGTGTGAATGAGCAGTTCTTC